This T cell receptor (beta chain) emerged from a study of monozygotic twins with inflammatory bowel disease. General observations from the study: With others, IBD patients shared fewer clonotypes than healthy twins did, especially with disease activity.

The V gene's germline CDR1 is LNHDA and CDR2 SQIVND (reference sequence). This CDR3 comprises 14 residues. TCRdb reprocessed the 5' RACE reads, with one entry per CDR3 protein and no DNA. The sample table sets out about 210,000 distinct CDR3 sequences. On this clonotype itself: The antigen is not known.

The sequenced sample consisted of blood. The chain couples TRBV19 to TRBJ2-7. This TCR was recovered from a human donor with ulcerative colitis or Crohn's disease, or a healthy co-twin of an affected twin (not recorded which). The CDR3 region is CASSMATLAYEQYF.